This T cell receptor (beta chain) was captured by sequencing in a study of T cell clones after liver transplantation. Looking at the study overall: A pre-transplant mixed lymphocyte reaction with TCRbeta sequencing defined graft-donor-reactive clones followed in post-transplant blood. Tolerant meant at least one year fully off immunosuppression without liver enzymes above twice normal. Blood was drawn pre-transplant, before withdrawal, and after full or failed withdrawal.

The CDR3 sequence is 11 residues long. Trimming took off 6 bases at V and 2 bases at J, with 6 bases between the two ends. Germline V gene data show CDR1 as SQVTM and CDR2 as ANQGSEA. Only in-frame clones appear in the TCRdb table, and some are missing; sequencing was by immunoSEQ multiplex PCR. In the table there are 70,000 to 80,000 clones, 90% of which are singletons. This clone was seen once. The sample here was CD4+ T cells from blood, taken before liver transplant. The sequence was collected from a human donor who received a liver transplant. The chain combines TRBV29-1 with TRBJ2-3, with D possibly matching TRBD2 (5 bases). CDR3 amino acids: CSVDYTDTQYF. As DNA, the CDR3 is TGCAGCGTCGACTACACAGATACGCAGTATTTT.